A single TCR beta chain is shown here with its context. The data were taken from a study of blood T cell repertoires in COVID-19. Original processing notes: Amplifying reference gene primers gave estimates of nucleated cell counts. Measured with immunoSEQ multiplex PCR; TCRdb has only the in-frame clones, and not every one. V and J calls and clone size are those listed in that table; D and trimming were worked out from the DNA. The data hold roughly 500,000 clones, with 75% to 90% observed a single time. The ends were cut back, 4 bases at V and 6 bases at J, with 10 bases in the middle. CDR3 length: 12 residues. Germline CDR1 SGHAT, CDR2 FQNNGV.

The specimen sequenced was peripheral blood. This clonotype originated in a young man with COVID-19, enrolled during active disease. V is TRBV11-2 and J is TRBJ2-7; D gene uncertain. CDR3 sequence reads: CASSSTSGEQYF. CDR3 bases: TGTGCCAGCAGCTCCACGAGTGGCGAGCAGTACTTC.